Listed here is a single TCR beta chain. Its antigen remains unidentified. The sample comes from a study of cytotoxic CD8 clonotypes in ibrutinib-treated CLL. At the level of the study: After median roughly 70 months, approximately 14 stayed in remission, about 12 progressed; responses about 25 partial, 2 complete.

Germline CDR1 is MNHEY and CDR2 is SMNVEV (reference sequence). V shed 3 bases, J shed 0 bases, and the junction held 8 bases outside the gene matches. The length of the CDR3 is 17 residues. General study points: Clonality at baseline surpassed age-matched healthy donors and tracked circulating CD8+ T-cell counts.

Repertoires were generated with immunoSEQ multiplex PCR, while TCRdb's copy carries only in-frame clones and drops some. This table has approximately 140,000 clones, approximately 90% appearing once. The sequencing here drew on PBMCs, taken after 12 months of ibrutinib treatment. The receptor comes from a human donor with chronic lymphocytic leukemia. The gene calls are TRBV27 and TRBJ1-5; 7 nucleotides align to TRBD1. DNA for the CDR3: TGTGCCAGCAGTTTGTTCGCGCGACAGGGTAGCAATCAGCCCCAGCATTTT. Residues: CASSLFARQGSNQPQHF.